The rows below give T cell receptor beta chains drawn from one sample of a study of blood T cell repertoires in COVID-19. TCRdb's copy holds only in-frame clones and misses some; the assay was immunoSEQ multiplex PCR. The sample lists 100,000 or so clones; roughly 87% were seen once. The sequenced sample consisted of peripheral blood. Every receptor here comes from a man younger than 45 in a cohort sampled during active COVID-19. Each CDR3 is given with its conserved first and last residue. Fields, in order: V gene, J gene, D gene, clone size, CDR3 DNA, CDR3 protein. D genes are given only for firm matches. Where a row states a size, it is once, few, many or the class of an expanded clone; other rows omit it.

v_call: TRBV9; j_call: TRBJ1-1; d_call: -; clone_size: many; cdr3_nt: TGTGCCAGCAGCACGTTTTGGGGGGGCACTGAAGCTTTCTTT; cdr3_aa: CASSTFWGGTEAFF
v_call: TRBV7-9; j_call: TRBJ2-5; d_call: -; clone_size: -; cdr3_nt: TGTGCCAGCAGCTCAAACTCGTACAAGAGCGGAGAGACCCAGTACTTC; cdr3_aa: CASSSNSYKSGETQYF
v_call: TRBV4-2; j_call: TRBJ2-1; d_call: TRBD2; clone_size: -; cdr3_nt: TGTGCCAGCAGCCAAGATAGGGCGGGGGGGCAGAATGAGCAGTTCTTC; cdr3_aa: CASSQDRAGGQNEQFF
v_call: TRBV24-1; j_call: TRBJ1-2; d_call: -; clone_size: -; cdr3_nt: TGTGCCACCAGTGACCGCAGTGGCTATGGCTACACCTTC; cdr3_aa: CATSDRSGYGYTF
v_call: TRBV5-4; j_call: TRBJ2-1; d_call: TRBD2; clone_size: -; cdr3_nt: TGTGCCAGCAGCGCACGGACTAGCGGGGCCTACAATGAGCAGTTCTTC; cdr3_aa: CASSARTSGAYNEQFF
v_call: TRBV6-5; j_call: TRBJ1-2; d_call: -; clone_size: -; cdr3_nt: TGTGCCAGCAGCTCGAGGGGAGGTAGGGGCTACACCTTC; cdr3_aa: CASSSRGGRGYTF
v_call: TRBV6-5; j_call: TRBJ1-3; d_call: TRBD1; clone_size: -; cdr3_nt: TGTGCCAGCAGTCGGACAGGGAGAAACACCATATATTTT; cdr3_aa: CASSRTGRNTIYF
v_call: TRBV5-4; j_call: TRBJ1-6; d_call: TRBD1; clone_size: -; cdr3_nt: TGTGCCAGCAGCCCCACCGGACAGGATAATAATTCACCCCTCCACTTT; cdr3_aa: CASSPTGQDNNSPLHF
v_call: TRBV27; j_call: TRBJ2-2; d_call: -; clone_size: -; cdr3_nt: TGTGCCACCTCCGGGGGGCCCACCGGGGAGCTGTTTTTT; cdr3_aa: CATSGGPTGELFF
v_call: TRBV7-3; j_call: TRBJ2-2; d_call: TRBD1; clone_size: -; cdr3_nt: TGTGCCAGCAGATCGACAGGGTCGGGCGGGGAGCTGTTTTTT; cdr3_aa: CASRSTGSGGELFF
v_call: TRBV6-5; j_call: TRBJ1-2; d_call: -; clone_size: -; cdr3_nt: TGTGCCAGCAGTTACGACGGCGGCCTCTATGGCTACACCTTC; cdr3_aa: CASSYDGGLYGYTF
v_call: TRBV11-2; j_call: TRBJ2-1; d_call: -; clone_size: -; cdr3_nt: TGTGCCAGCAGCCAACCTCAGGGCGATGAGCAGTTCTTC; cdr3_aa: CASSQPQGDEQFF
v_call: TRBV5-5; j_call: TRBJ2-7; d_call: TRBD1; clone_size: once; cdr3_nt: TGTGCCAGCAGCTTGGAGGACAGGACCTACGAGCAGTACTTC; cdr3_aa: CASSLEDRTYEQYF
v_call: TRBV12-5; j_call: TRBJ1-5; d_call: TRBD1; clone_size: -; cdr3_nt: TGTGCTAGTGGTTTGTCGTCAACAGGGGCGCCCCAGCATTTT; cdr3_aa: CASGLSSTGAPQHF
v_call: TRBV11-2; j_call: TRBJ2-3; d_call: -; clone_size: -; cdr3_nt: TGTGCCAGCAGCTTGTCGACAGATACGCAGTATTTT; cdr3_aa: CASSLSTDTQYF
v_call: TRBV4-1; j_call: TRBJ2-7; d_call: -; clone_size: once; cdr3_nt: TGCGCCAGCAGCCAAGGAGGATCCGGCCGAGAGGAGCAGTACTTC; cdr3_aa: CASSQGGSGREEQYF
v_call: TRBV5-1; j_call: TRBJ1-1; d_call: TRBD1; clone_size: -; cdr3_nt: TGCGCCAGCAGCTTGACAGGGGCTTCGGGCACTGAAGCTTTCTTT; cdr3_aa: CASSLTGASGTEAFF
v_call: TRBV28; j_call: TRBJ1-6; d_call: TRBD1; clone_size: -; cdr3_nt: TGTGCCAGCAGTTGGGGGACAGCTAATTCACCCCTCCACTTT; cdr3_aa: CASSWGTANSPLHF
v_call: TRBV6-5; j_call: TRBJ2-7; d_call: TRBD2; clone_size: once; cdr3_nt: TGTGCCAGCAGCCCCTTGGCGGGGGTTTACTTC; cdr3_aa: CASSPLAGVYF
v_call: TRBV2; j_call: TRBJ2-3; d_call: TRBD2; clone_size: -; cdr3_nt: TGTGCCAGCAGCGAGGGGACTAGCGGGGGGGCGATAGATACGCAGTATTTT; cdr3_aa: CASSEGTSGGAIDTQYF
v_call: TRBV6-1; j_call: TRBJ1-3; d_call: TRBD1; clone_size: -; cdr3_nt: TGTGCCAGCAGTGAAGCCGGGACAGGGCCTGGAAACACCATATATTTT; cdr3_aa: CASSEAGTGPGNTIYF
v_call: TRBV6-1; j_call: TRBJ1-2; d_call: -; clone_size: -; cdr3_nt: TGTGCCAGCAGTGAACCCCGGACCTGGGGGGGGCATGGCTACACCTTC; cdr3_aa: CASSEPRTWGGHGYTF
v_call: TRBV6-5; j_call: TRBJ1-2; d_call: -; clone_size: -; cdr3_nt: TGTGCCAGCAAAACCCGGGCTAACTATGGCTACACCTTC; cdr3_aa: CASKTRANYGYTF
v_call: TRBV5-1; j_call: TRBJ2-5; d_call: TRBD2; clone_size: -; cdr3_nt: TGCGCCAGCAGCTTGTATCTGGCTAGCGGGGGACAAGAGACCCAGTACTTC; cdr3_aa: CASSLYLASGGQETQYF
v_call: TRBV9; j_call: TRBJ2-3; d_call: TRBD1; clone_size: -; cdr3_nt: TGTGCCAGCAGCGTAGCAGGGACAGCCACCACAGATACGCAGTATTTT; cdr3_aa: CASSVAGTATTDTQYF
v_call: TRBV10-3; j_call: TRBJ1-2; d_call: TRBD1; clone_size: -; cdr3_nt: TGTGCCATCACTTTGGGACAGGGGAACTATGGCTACACCTTC; cdr3_aa: CAITLGQGNYGYTF
v_call: TRBV29-1; j_call: TRBJ2-7; d_call: TRBD2; clone_size: -; cdr3_nt: TGCAGCGTTGAAGATAATCCGGGACTAGCGGGGGGAGAGCAGTACTTC; cdr3_aa: CSVEDNPGLAGGEQYF
v_call: TRBV6-5; j_call: TRBJ1-6; d_call: TRBD1; clone_size: -; cdr3_nt: TGTGCCAGCAGTTACTCGAGACAGGGCCTGGGACCCCTCCACTTT; cdr3_aa: CASSYSRQGLGPLHF
v_call: TRBV7-2; j_call: TRBJ2-4; d_call: TRBD1; clone_size: once; cdr3_nt: TGTGCCAGCAGCTCGTTGGACAGGGGAGTTATTCAGTACTTC; cdr3_aa: CASSSLDRGVIQYF
v_call: TRBV5-1; j_call: TRBJ1-3; d_call: TRBD1; clone_size: -; cdr3_nt: TGCGCCAGCAGCCCAAACAACAGGGGGCAAGGAAACACCATATATTTT; cdr3_aa: CASSPNNRGQGNTIYF
v_call: TRBV12-3/TRBV12-4; j_call: TRBJ2-2; d_call: -; clone_size: -; cdr3_nt: TGTGCCAGCAGTTGGTACACCACCGGGGAGCTGTTTTTT; cdr3_aa: CASSWYTTGELFF
v_call: TRBV15; j_call: TRBJ1-1; d_call: -; clone_size: few; cdr3_nt: TGTGCCACCCATACTGCTCAGGGTCAGCTAACTGAAGCTTTCTTT; cdr3_aa: CATHTAQGQLTEAFF